The 24 T cell receptor beta chains given below trace back to one sample, sequenced in a study of cytomegalovirus exposure and HLA in healthy donors. The PCR used 60 Vbeta and 13 Jbeta primers. Libraries were prepared by immunoSEQ multiplex PCR; TCRdb keeps only in-frame clonotypes and omits some of them. The top ten clones hold roughly 12% of a sample with 120,000 or so clones, just over 75% of them seen once. Sequenced sample: PBMCs. The receptors originated from a man aged 25-45 years in good health and CMV-seropositive.

V is TRBV5-1 and J is TRBJ1-4; possible D gene TRBD1, 5 bases. The CDR3 loop spans 14 amino acids. Trimming left V 4 bases short and J 5 bases short, with 12 bases between. CDR1 and CDR2 from the germline V gene are SGHRS and YFSETQ. CDR3 DNA sequence: TGCGCCAGCAGCCCCGACAGACAAAATGAAAAACTGTTTTTT. Amino acid sequence: CASSPDRQNEKLFF.

The chain uses TRBV2 and TRBJ2-5, with 7 positions matching TRBD2. J gave up 5 bases and V 7 bases, and 13 bases lay outside the gene matches. The CDR3 spans 15 residues. CDR1 SNHLY and CDR2 FYNNEI come from the germline V gene. The CDR3 sequence: CASTPDFWEGETQYF. The CDR3 nucleotides read TGTGCCAGCACCCCGGATTTTTGGGAGGGGGAGACCCAGTACTTC.

The V call is TRBV7-9, the J call TRBJ2-7, with TRBD1 matching over 7 bases. Looked up from germline, CDR1 is SEHNR and CDR2 is FQNEAQ (reference sequence). The CDR3 extends over 14 amino acids. V gave up 6 bases and J gave up 0 bases; unmatched junction bases: 5. CDR3 nucleotides: TGTGCCAGCAGACCCGGGACAGTCTCCTACGAGCAGTACTTC. Its translation: CASRPGTVSYEQYF.

The chain has TRBV10-3 and TRBJ2-7, with D possibly TRBD2 on 6 matching bases. This CDR3 comprises 14 residues. Trimming removed 10 bases from V and 4 bases from J, with 20 bases in between. Germline V gene lookup returns CDR1 ENHRY and CDR2 SYGVKD. Here the CDR3 reads CATGGPGVSYEQYF. CDR3 DNA sequence: TGTGCCACCGGGGGTCCCGGAGTTAGTTACGAGCAGTACTTC.

This chain connects TRBV19 to TRBJ1-5; D call uncertain. CDR1 is LNHDA and CDR2 is SQIVND in the germline V gene (reference sequence). There are 14 residues in the CDR3. V lost 0 bases, J lost 6 bases, and 9 bases lay in between. The CDR3 DNA reads TGTGCCAGTAGTATAGATCTTAGCGGTCAGCCCCAGCATTTT. It yields the protein CASSIDLSGQPQHF.

V gene TRBV6-5 combines with J gene TRBJ2-2; 8 positions agree with TRBD2. The CDR3 contains 16 residues. J gave up 7 bases and V 0 bases, and 7 bases lay outside the gene matches. The germline V gene has CDR1 MNHEY and CDR2 SVGAGI. In DNA form, the CDR3 reads TGTGCCAGCAGTTACTCACCGGGGGGGCGGGTCGGGGAGCTGTTTTTT. It encodes CASSYSPGGRVGELFF.

The chain joins TRBV25-1 to TRBJ2-5; D is unresolved. From germline, CDR1 is MGHDK and CDR2 SYGVNS. The CDR3 consists of 14 residues. V gave up 3 bases and J gave up 2 bases, with 10 bases separating them. The DNA for the CDR3 is TGTGCCAGCAGTGATTCGGTCTTACAAGAGACCCAGTACTTC. It yields the protein CASSDSVLQETQYF.

This chain joins TRBV11-2 and TRBJ2-5; D call uncertain. Trimming shortened V by 1 base and J by 2 bases, and 11 bases separated the two germline ends. The germline gives CDR1 SGHAT, CDR2 FQNNGV. The CDR3 spans 15 residues. The CDR3 here is CASSLGAGQQETQYF. In DNA form, the CDR3 reads TGTGCCAGCAGCTTAGGGGCCGGCCAACAAGAGACCCAGTACTTC.

The sample holds a few counts of this clone. This chain links TRBV20-1 with TRBJ1-2; D unclear. The CDR3 is 10 amino acids. Germline V gene sequence: CDR1 DFQATT, CDR2 SNEGSKA (reference sequence). V was trimmed by 7 bases and J by 5 bases, leaving 8 bases between them. For the CDR3, the DNA is TGCAGTGTGGCAGATTATGGCTACACCTTC. Translated: CSVADYGYTF.

This chain connects TRBV9 to TRBJ2-4; D is possibly TRBD1 (6 bases). The CDR3 is 16 residues long. V was clipped by 3 bases and J by 2 bases, with 15 bases between them. CDR1 is SGDLS, CDR2 YYNGEE, per germline. CDR3 in amino acids: CASSEIPTGPKNIQYF. The CDR3 nucleotides read TGTGCCAGCAGCGAAATCCCGACAGGACCCAAAAACATTCAGTACTTC.

The rearrangement links TRBV7-2 to TRBJ1-4; 7 bases fit TRBD1. This CDR3 contains 17 residues. V shed 3 bases, J shed 4 bases, and the junction held 11 bases outside the gene matches. The germline V gene has CDR1 SGHTA and CDR2 FQGNSA. The CDR3 bases are TGTGCCAGCAGCTTTAGCCCCCCGACAGGGAATAATGAAAAACTGTTTTTT. Residues: CASSFSPPTGNNEKLFF. Supplemented by reference TRBV7-2 and TRBJ1-4, the full variable domain reads GAGVSQSPSNKVTEKGKDVELRCDPISGHTALYWYRQSLGQGLEFLIYFQGNSAPDKSGLPSDRFSAERTGGSVSTLTIQRTQQEDSAVYLCASSFSPPTGNNEKLFFGSGTQLSVL.

V is TRBV29-1 and J is TRBJ1-2; TRBD1 agrees at 7 bases. The V gene's germline CDR1 is SQVTM and CDR2 ANQGSEA. The CDR3 extends over 13 amino acids. The V segment lost 8 bases and the J segment 4 bases; nucleotides outside the gene matches: 10. The chain's CDR3 is CSSWRQGPYGYTF. The CDR3 DNA reads TGCAGCTCGTGGCGACAGGGACCCTATGGCTACACCTTC.

The chain employs TRBV9 and TRBJ2-7; D perhaps matches TRBD1 (5 bases). V lost 4 bases and J 7 bases, leaving 15 bases between the germline ends. Per the germline V gene, CDR1 is SGDLS and CDR2 is YYNGEE. This CDR3 contains 13 residues. The CDR3 is CASSPVRGAEQYF. The CDR3 DNA sequence: TGTGCCAGCAGCCCCGTACGTGGGGCTGAGCAGTACTTC.

This chain uses TRBV6-5 with TRBJ1-4, with 9 positions matching TRBD1. The germline V gene encodes CDR1 MNHEY and CDR2 SVGAGI. This CDR3 spans 14 amino acids. J was trimmed by 7 bases and V by 6 bases; bases with no gene match: 6. The CDR3 DNA reads TGTGCCAGCAGGGAGACAGGGGGGAGTGAAAAACTGTTTTTT. Its protein is CASRETGGSEKLFF.

This chain's CDR3 is CASSQDEGNSPLHF. The CDR3 coding sequence is TGTGCCAGCAGCCAAGACGAGGGTAATTCACCCCTCCACTTT. The gene calls are TRBV4-2 and TRBJ1-6; unclear D gene. Per germline, CDR1 LGHNA and CDR2 YNFKEQ. The ends were cut back, 0 bases at V and 6 bases at J, with 6 bases in the middle. The CDR3 is 14 amino acids.

This chain uses TRBV2 with TRBJ1-1; D uncertain. Germline CDR1 SNHLY, CDR2 FYNNEI. This CDR3 has 10 residues. The ends were cut back, 5 bases at V and 6 bases at J, with 4 bases in the middle. The CDR3 DNA reads as TGTGCCAGCAGTCGGTCTGAAGCTTTCTTT. Amino acids: CASSRSEAFF.

J is TRBJ2-5 and V is TRBV5-1, with 10 bases identical to TRBD2. This CDR3 is 15 amino acids long. Germline V gene sequence: CDR1 SGHRS, CDR2 YFSETQ. J was trimmed by 7 bases and V by 1 base; bases with no gene match: 7. This CDR3 reads CASSLKAGGLGTQYF. For the CDR3, the DNA is TGCGCCAGCAGCTTGAAAGCGGGGGGGCTCGGGACCCAGTACTTC.

The chain has TRBV15 and TRBJ2-7; weak D call: TRBD1 (7 bases). Germline CDR1 and CDR2: LNHNV and YYDKDF (reference sequence). This CDR3 comprises 15 residues. Trimming left V 1 base short and J 2 bases short, with 12 bases between. The CDR3 nucleotides read TGTGCCACCAGCAGAGGGAGGGACAGCGCCTACGAGCAGTACTTC. Its protein product is CATSRGRDSAYEQYF.

This chain uses TRBV4-3 with TRBJ1-6, with D uncertain. CDR1 and CDR2 from the germline V gene are LGHNA and YSLEER. This CDR3 is built from 16 residues. The V end lost 0 bases, the J end lost 0 bases, and 6 bases lay between the germline ends. As DNA, the CDR3 is TGCGCCAGCAGCCAAGAACTCAACTCCTATAATTCACCCCTCCACTTT. As protein: CASSQELNSYNSPLHF.

The chain couples TRBV28 to TRBJ1-1; TRBD1 matches at 7 bases. V lost 5 bases, J lost 9 bases, and 9 bases stayed unmatched. The CDR3 covers 13 residues. The V gene's germline CDR1 is MDHEN and CDR2 SYDVKM. CDR3 region: CASSPPDRRQAFF. Here the CDR3 DNA reads TGTGCCAGCAGTCCCCCGGACAGGAGACAAGCTTTCTTT.

The chain joins TRBV7-9 to TRBJ1-2; 7 nucleotides line up with TRBD1. J was trimmed by 7 bases and V by 5 bases; bases with no gene match: 7. Germline V CDR1 and CDR2: SEHNR, FQNEAQ (reference sequence). This CDR3 has 13 amino acids. CDR3 sequence: CASSETGRTGYTF. CDR3 nucleotides: TGTGCCAGCAGCGAGACAGGGCGGACTGGCTACACCTTC.

The V and J genes are TRBV7-2 and TRBJ2-1; 11 nucleotides align to TRBD2. V lost 5 bases to trimming and J lost 10 bases; unmatched junction nucleotides: 7. This CDR3 comprises 14 residues. From germline, CDR1 is SGHTA and CDR2 FQGNSA. This chain's CDR3 is CASSRPTSGEEQFF. CDR3 nucleotide sequence: TGTGCCAGCAGCAGACCGACTAGCGGGGAGGAGCAGTTCTTC.

The V call is TRBV10-3, the J call TRBJ2-3, with 8 bases matching TRBD2. V gave up 4 bases and J gave up 9 bases; unmatched junction bases: 18. The CDR3 is made up of 17 amino acids. Germline CDR1 is ENHRY and CDR2 is SYGVKD. The DNA of the CDR3 is TGTGCCATCAGTGCTTCCCCGGGAGGGGCGACCTTGGGGACGCAGTATTTT. Protein: CAISASPGGATLGTQYF.

This clone turned up a few times. V gene TRBV5-1 combines with J gene TRBJ1-1; D may be TRBD1 (6 bases). The CDR3 is made up of 12 amino acids. Germline CDR1 reads SGHRS; CDR2 reads YFSETQ. Trimming cost V 5 bases and J 8 bases, with 13 bases left between them. The CDR3 nucleotides read TGCGCCAGCAGGGGGGACATGAACGAAGCTTTCTTT. Translation gives CASRGDMNEAFF.